These 26 T cell receptor beta chains came from one sample sequenced in a study of blood T cell repertoires in COVID-19. Measured with immunoSEQ multiplex PCR; TCRdb has only the in-frame clones, and not every one. The sample contains 440,000 or so clones, around 91% of which appear only once. The sequencing input was peripheral blood. These receptors all stem from a woman between 35 and 50 years old with COVID-19, enrolled during active disease.

This clone is a singleton in its sample. V and J are TRBV27 and TRBJ2-7; 9 bases are shared with TRBD1. Germline-derived CDR1 and CDR2 are MNHEY and SMNVEV (reference sequence). CDR3 length: 14 amino acids. Trimming cost V 6 bases and J 5 bases; bases outside gene matches: 8. The chain's CDR3 is CASSQGTGKNEQYF. The CDR3 nucleotides are TGTGCCAGCAGCCAAGGGACAGGGAAGAACGAGCAGTACTTC.

The chain employs TRBV28 and TRBJ1-2, with a tentative D call TRBD1 (5 bases). Germline V gene data show CDR1 as MDHEN and CDR2 as SYDVKM. Deletions cut 3 bases from V and 6 bases from J, with 17 bases between. CDR3 length: 15 residues. The CDR3 coding sequence is TGTGCCAGCAGTTTTTGGCCAGCAGGGAGGGATGGCTACACCTTC. It is translated as CASSFWPAGRDGYTF.

This chain joins TRBV7-3 and TRBJ2-2; 7 bases match TRBD1. The CDR3 runs 15 residues. The junction had 3 bases not matched to a gene; V was cut back by 5 bases and J by 0 bases. Germline CDR1 reads SGHTA; CDR2 reads FQGTGA. CDR3 protein: CASSTGQANTGELFF. The DNA of the CDR3 is TGTGCCAGCAGCACCGGACAGGCGAACACCGGGGAGCTGTTTTTT. The full variable domain, in which reference TRBV7-3 and TRBJ2-2 provide the parts outside the CDR3, is GAGVSQTPSNKVTEKGKYVELRCDPISGHTALYWYRQSLGQGPEFLIYFQGTGAADDSGLPNDRFFAVRPEGSVSTLKIQRTERGDSAVYLCASSTGQANTGELFFGEGSRLTVL.

The chain joins TRBV5-1 to TRBJ1-2; 8 bases agree with TRBD1. After removal of 4 bases from V and 5 bases from J, the junction contained 7 bases not matched to a gene. The CDR3 is 14 residues long. The germline CDR1 and CDR2 sequences are SGHRS and YFSETQ. CDR3 region: CASSLGTGQYGYTF. The CDR3 DNA sequence: TGCGCCAGCAGCCTGGGGACAGGCCAATATGGCTACACCTTC.

The chain is built from TRBV27 and TRBJ2-1; D uncertain. The CDR3 covers 14 residues. Germline-derived CDR1 and CDR2 are MNHEY and SMNVEV (reference sequence). V lost 3 bases, J lost 7 bases, and 13 bases lay in between. The CDR3 bases are TGTGCCAGCAGTTTCCTGGGTCCTAGGAATGAGCAGTTCTTC. Residues: CASSFLGPRNEQFF.

CDR3 nucleotide sequence: TGTGCCAGCAGGCTTCCCGGGACACTTTTTGAAGCTTTCTTT. Translation: CASRLPGTLFEAFF. The V gene is TRBV28, the J gene TRBJ1-1; weak D call: TRBD1 (6 bases). V was pared by 6 bases and J by 7 bases, with 18 bases between. Germline assignment: CDR1 MDHEN and CDR2 SYDVKM. There are 14 residues in the CDR3.

The chain uses TRBV14 and TRBJ1-2, with D unresolved. The CDR3 has 16 amino acids. The germline CDR1 and CDR2 sequences are SGHDN and FVKESK. The V end lost 2 bases, the J end lost 4 bases, and 17 bases lay between the germline ends. The CDR3 region is CASSQWEVRRIYGYTF. The CDR3 DNA is TGTGCCAGCAGCCAATGGGAGGTGCGGCGAATCTATGGCTACACCTTC. The complete variable domain, with remaining parts taken from reference TRBV14 and TRBJ1-2, reads EAGVTQFPSHSVIEKGQTVTLRCDPISGHDNLYWYRRVMGKEIKFLLHFVKESKQDESGMPNNRFLAERTGGTYSTLKVQPAELEDSGVYFCASSQWEVRRIYGYTFGSGTRLTVV.

In its sample, this clone was seen a few times. The CDR3 loop reads CASSPPGWDRTIYGYTF. The CDR3 DNA sequence: TGCGCCAGCAGCCCGCCCGGCTGGGACAGGACTATCTATGGCTACACCTTC. This chain uses TRBV4-1 with TRBJ1-2; 8 nucleotides agree with TRBD1. The CDR3 loop spans 17 amino acids. Losses at the gene ends were 4 bases for V and 4 bases for J; bases not matched to a gene: 14. Germline V gene lookup returns CDR1 MGHRA and CDR2 YSYEKL.

The chain uses TRBV7-9 and TRBJ1-1; 7 bases match TRBD1. CDR1 is SEHNR, CDR2 FQNEAQ, per germline (reference sequence). This CDR3 contains 15 residues. V lost 7 bases and J lost 8; bases outside the gene matches: 16. The CDR3 nucleotides read TGTGCCAGCACCCAGCTAGGAACAGGGGAATCCGAAGCTTTCTTT. Amino acids: CASTQLGTGESEAFF.

In DNA, the CDR3 is TGTGCCAGCAGCTTAGGACCCCCAAGCCACGGGGATGGCTACACCTTC. Protein sequence: CASSLGPPSHGDGYTF. This sequence joins TRBV7-2 and TRBJ1-2; no firm D call. Germline CDR1 SGHTA, CDR2 FQGNSA. V was cut by 1 base and J by 6 bases, with 18 bases left in between. The length of the CDR3 is 16 residues.

This clone was recorded only once. The chain carries TRBV6-2 or TRBV6-3 and TRBJ1-5; TRBD1 is a possible D gene (6 bases). V gave up 5 bases and J gave up 5 bases, with 19 bases separating them. CDR1 MNHEY and CDR2 SVGEGT come from the germline V gene. This CDR3 is 16 amino acids long. The CDR3 is CASSPREGGRYQPQHF. CDR3 DNA sequence: TGTGCCAGCAGTCCCCGGGAAGGGGGTAGGTATCAGCCCCAGCATTTT.

This chain links TRBV6-5 with TRBJ1-5, with 9 bases fitting TRBD1. The trim removed 6 bases at V and 2 bases at J, leaving 5 bases unmatched. The CDR3 runs 15 residues. Looked up from germline, CDR1 is MNHEY and CDR2 is SVGAGI. This CDR3 reads CASRLDRGGNQPQHF. DNA for the CDR3: TGTGCCAGCAGGCTGGACAGGGGTGGCAATCAGCCCCAGCATTTT.

The gene calls are TRBV7-2 and TRBJ2-1; 11 bases match TRBD2. The CDR3 is 15 amino acids. The V gene end was trimmed by 7 bases and the J gene end by 10 bases; junction bases not matched to a gene: 12. Germline V lookup: CDR1 SGHTA, CDR2 FQGNSA. CDR3 bases: TGTGCCAGCACCCGAACACTAGCGGGAGCGGGGGAGCAGTTCTTC. It codes for CASTRTLAGAGEQFF.

The rearrangement links TRBV27 to TRBJ2-4; 11 nucleotides agree with TRBD2. The CDR3 spans 17 residues. CDR1 and CDR2 from the germline V gene are MNHEY and SMNVEV (reference sequence). With V trimmed by 5 bases and J by 5 bases, 11 bases remained unmatched. The CDR3 spells CASSPLAGVVWENIQYF. The CDR3 DNA follows: TGTGCCAGCAGTCCACTAGCGGGAGTGGTCTGGGAAAACATTCAGTACTTC.

The J gene is TRBJ1-5, the V gene TRBV28, with 7 positions matching TRBD1. Germline trimming cut 6 bases from V and 5 bases from J; bases unmatched to any gene: 7. Per the germline V gene, CDR1 is MDHEN and CDR2 is SYDVKM. CDR3 length: 14 amino acids. The CDR3 loop reads CASRPNRGYQPQHF. The CDR3 DNA reads TGTGCCAGCAGACCGAACAGGGGATATCAGCCCCAGCATTTT.

The rearrangement uses TRBV11-2 and TRBJ2-4; the D gene is possibly TRBD1 (6 bases). The length of the CDR3 is 15 residues. Trimming pared 5 bases from V and 7 bases from J, leaving 18 bases between. Germline CDR1 and CDR2: SGHAT and FQNNGV. CDR3 nucleotides: TGTGCCAGCAGCCAACAGGGTGCAAGACGCAACATTCAGTACTTC. Its protein is CASSQQGARRNIQYF.

The chain employs TRBV7-2 and TRBJ2-2; possible D gene TRBD2, 6 bases. The V gene lost 2 bases and the J gene lost 5 bases, with 21 bases spanning the gap. The germline CDR1 and CDR2 sequences are SGHTA and FQGNSA. The CDR3 contains 18 residues. The CDR3 is CASSLRMRRAEGTGELFF. The CDR3 coding sequence is TGTGCCAGCAGCTTAAGGATGCGACGAGCGGAGGGTACCGGGGAGCTGTTTTTT. Combining the CDR3 with reference TRBV7-2 and TRBJ2-2 gives the whole variable domain GAGVSQSPSNKVTEKGKDVELRCDPISGHTALYWYRQSLGQGLEFLIYFQGNSAPDKSGLPSDRFSAERTGGSVSTLTIQRTQQEDSAVYLCASSLRMRRAEGTGELFFGEGSRLTVL.

This rearrangement joins TRBV30 to TRBJ1-2; the D gene is possibly TRBD1 (5 bases). The germline CDR1 and CDR2 sequences are GTSNPN and SVGIG (reference sequence). Trimming removed 1 base at V and 4 bases at J, with 7 bases between. The CDR3 length is 12 residues. The CDR3 DNA sequence: TGTGCCTGGAGTGGACAGCTCTATGGCTACACCTTC. This gives the protein CAWSGQLYGYTF.

The sample holds one count of this clone. The V call is TRBV4-3, the J call TRBJ2-5; 8 bases fit TRBD2. The V gene end was trimmed by 2 bases and the J gene end by 4 bases; junction bases not matched to a gene: 12. Germline V lookup: CDR1 LGHNA, CDR2 YSLEER. The CDR3 covers 17 residues. Written as DNA, the CDR3 is TGCGCCAGCAGCCAAAGGGTGGGCAAGCTAGCGGGAGAGACCCAGTACTTC. Encoded protein: CASSQRVGKLAGETQYF.

This rearrangement joins TRBV7-8 to TRBJ1-1; 11 positions match TRBD1. Germline V gene sequence: CDR1 SGHVS, CDR2 FQNEAQ. The CDR3 sequence is 17 residues long. After removal of 4 bases from V and 3 bases from J, the junction contained 10 bases not matched to a gene. The CDR3 loop reads CASSWLRDRGIDTEAFF. The CDR3 DNA sequence: TGTGCCAGCAGCTGGCTCAGGGACAGGGGGATCGACACTGAAGCTTTCTTT. The full variable domain, completed using reference TRBV7-8 and TRBJ1-1, is GAGVSQSPRYKVAKRGQDVALRCDPISGHVSLFWYQQALGQGPEFLTYFQNEAQLDKSGLPSDRFFAERPEGSVSTLKIQRTQQEDSAVYLCASSWLRDRGIDTEAFFGQGTRLTVV.

The rearrangement uses TRBV5-1 and TRBJ1-1; D possibly corresponds to TRBD1 (5 bases). V was pared by 4 bases and J by 1 base, with 14 bases between. Germline CDR1 SGHRS, CDR2 YFSETQ. The CDR3 totals 15 residues. The CDR3 spells CASSPRTPTNTEAFF. DNA for the CDR3: TGCGCCAGCAGCCCTCGGACACCGACGAACACTGAAGCTTTCTTT.

CDR3 in amino acids: CASSLPGSETQYF. CDR3 DNA: TGTGCCAGCAGCTTGCCCGGGAGCGAGACCCAGTACTTC. The chain joins TRBV5-4 to TRBJ2-5; tentatively, D is TRBD2 (6 bases). CDR3 length: 13 residues. Germline values: CDR1 SGHNT, CDR2 YYREEE (reference sequence). Trimming removed 1 base from V and 5 bases from J, with 9 bases in between.

V and J are TRBV2 and TRBJ2-1; D is possibly TRBD2 (5 bases). Germline lookup yields CDR1 SNHLY and CDR2 FYNNEI. This CDR3 has 13 amino acids. Trimming pared 3 bases from V and 6 bases from J, leaving 9 bases between. Written as DNA, the CDR3 is TGTGCCAGCAGTGAGGCCCGGGGCAATGAGCAGTTCTTC. Translated: CASSEARGNEQFF.

The J gene is TRBJ2-1, the V gene TRBV6-5; D may be TRBD1 (6 bases). Germline assignment: CDR1 MNHEY and CDR2 SVGAGI. The CDR3 is made up of 14 amino acids. Deletions cut 2 bases from V and 5 bases from J, with 10 bases between. CDR3 sequence reads: CASSYTGSHNEQFF. DNA for the CDR3: TGTGCCAGCAGTTACACAGGGTCCCACAATGAGCAGTTCTTC.

The chain is built from TRBV28 and TRBJ1-5; D uncertain. This CDR3 has 15 amino acids. Deletions cut 3 bases from V and 0 bases from J, with 9 bases between. Germline-derived CDR1 and CDR2 are MDHEN and SYDVKM. The CDR3 nucleotides are TGTGCCAGCAGTTTGGAGGCTTATAGCAATCAGCCCCAGCATTTT. Its protein is CASSLEAYSNQPQHF.

The chain employs TRBV2 and TRBJ2-3; D is uncertain. Germline loops: CDR1 SNHLY, CDR2 FYNNEI. The CDR3 extends over 13 amino acids. Trimming left V 5 bases short and J 1 base short, with 7 bases between. The CDR3 DNA reads TGTGCCAGCAGTTCGGGTCGCACAGATACGCAGTATTTT. It codes for CASSSGRTDTQYF.